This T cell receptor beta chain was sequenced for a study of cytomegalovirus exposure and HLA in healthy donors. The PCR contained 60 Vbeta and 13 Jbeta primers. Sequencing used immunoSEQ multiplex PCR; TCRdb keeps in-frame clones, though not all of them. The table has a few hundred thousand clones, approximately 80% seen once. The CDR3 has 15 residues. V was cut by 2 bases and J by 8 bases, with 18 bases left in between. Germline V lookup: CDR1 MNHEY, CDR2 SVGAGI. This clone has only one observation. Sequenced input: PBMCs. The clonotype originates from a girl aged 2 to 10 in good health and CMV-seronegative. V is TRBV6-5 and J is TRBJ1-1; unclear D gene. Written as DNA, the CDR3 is TGTGCCAGCAGTTACCGCGACTCCAAGGATGGGGAAGCTTTCTTT. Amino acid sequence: CASSYRDSKDGEAFF.